A single sample gave rise to the 9 T cell receptor beta chains below, sequenced in a study of response to subunit inactivated influenza vaccine. MiXCR, applied by TCRdb to the RT-PCR reads, yields one record per CDR3 protein. Of 500,000 or so distinct CDR3 sequences in the sample, around 9.9% are singletons; the top ten hold around 12%. The sequences come from PBMCs from blood, collected about 40 days after vaccination. The receptors come from a man aged 50 to 60 who received an inactivated influenza vaccine.

This clonotype appeared a few times. J is TRBJ2-1 and V is TRBV28; 13 bases align to TRBD2. Looked up from germline, CDR1 is MDHEN and CDR2 is SYDVKM. The CDR3 has 17 residues. With V trimmed by 1 base and J by 8 bases, 8 bases remained unmatched. The CDR3 nucleotides are TGTGCCAGCAGTTTATCTAAGGGACTAGCGGGACTTTATGAGCAGTTCTTC. Translating it yields CASSLSKGLAGLYEQFF.

This clonotype occurred a few times. This rearrangement joins TRBV20-1 to TRBJ1-5; TRBD1 is a possible D gene (6 bases). The V end was cut by 5 bases, the J end by 3 bases, with 8 bases between. The CDR3 has 12 residues. The germline CDR1 and CDR2 sequences are DFQATT and SNEGSKA (reference sequence). As DNA, the CDR3 is TGCAGTGCTGGACAGTACAATCAGCCCCAGCATTTT. Amino acids: CSAGQYNQPQHF.

This clonotype was counted ten times or more. The chain recombines TRBV7-9 with TRBJ1-1, with a weak D call TRBD1 (5 bases). The V gene lost 0 bases and the J gene lost 0 bases, with 11 bases spanning the gap. The CDR3 contains 16 residues. Per the germline V gene, CDR1 is SEHNR and CDR2 is FQNEAQ (reference sequence). The CDR3 sequence: CASSLAWQGMNTEAFF. The CDR3 nucleotides are TGTGCCAGCAGCTTAGCGTGGCAGGGCATGAACACTGAAGCTTTCTTT. The complete variable domain, with remaining parts taken from reference TRBV7-9 and TRBJ1-1, reads DTGVSQNPRHKITKRGQNVTFRCDPISEHNRLYWYRQTLGQGPEFLTYFQNEAQLEKSRLLSDRFSAERPKGSFSTLEIQRTEQGDSAMYLCASSLAWQGMNTEAFFGQGTRLTVV.

The sample holds a few counts of this clonotype. This chain connects TRBV25-1 to TRBJ2-3, with 8 bases matching TRBD2. V shed 4 bases and J 0 bases; nucleotides not matched to a gene: 12. This CDR3 has 18 amino acids. CDR1 MGHDK and CDR2 SYGVNS come from the germline V gene. The CDR3 region has the DNA TGTGCCAGCAGTGCCCCCCCCGGTAGCGGGAAGAGCACAGATACGCAGTATTTT. The encoded protein is CASSAPPGSGKSTDTQYF. Full variable domain (rest looked up from reference TRBV25-1 and TRBJ2-3): EADIYQTPRYLVIGTGKKITLECSQTMGHDKMYWYQQDPGMELHLIHYSYGVNSTEKGDLSSESTVSRIRTEHFPLTLESARPSHTSQYLCASSAPPGSGKSTDTQYFGPGTRLTVL.

This sequence joins TRBV5-1 and TRBJ2-2; D is undetermined. This CDR3 spans 16 amino acids. V dropped 1 base and J dropped 4 bases, with 14 bases sitting between them. Germline CDR1 and CDR2: SGHRS and YFSETQ. CDR3 amino acids: CASSLRSRQSTGELFF. CDR3 in DNA: TGCGCCAGCAGCTTGAGGTCGAGGCAGTCCACCGGGGAGCTGTTTTTT.

This clonotype was recorded at least ten times. The chain has TRBV12-3 or TRBV12-4 and TRBJ2-1; TRBD1 aligns across 7 bases. The CDR3 has 15 residues. Trimming at V came to 2 bases and at J to 2 bases, leaving 3 bases not matched to a gene. The CDR3 region has the DNA TGTGCCAGCAGTTTAAGACAGGGCCCCTACAATGAGCAGTTCTTC. Amino acid sequence: CASSLRQGPYNEQFF.

This clonotype was detected a few times. The chain employs TRBV4-1 and TRBJ1-4, with 7 positions matching TRBD1. The germline V gene encodes CDR1 MGHRA and CDR2 YSYEKL. J gave up 1 base and V 1 base, and 0 bases lay outside the gene matches. The length of the CDR3 is 15 residues. CDR3 protein: CASSQGQGTNEKLFF. In DNA, the CDR3 is TGCGCCAGCAGCCAAGGACAGGGAACTAATGAAAAACTGTTTTTT.

This clonotype was counted at least ten times. The chain is built from TRBV5-1 and TRBJ1-3, with TRBD1 matching over 9 bases. Germline V gene lookup returns CDR1 SGHRS and CDR2 YFSETQ. The CDR3 is 13 residues long. The junction had 3 bases not matched to a gene; V was cut back by 7 bases and J by 4 bases. The CDR3 nucleotides are TGCGCCAGCCGGACAGGGGACGGAAACACCATATATTTT. Translating it yields CASRTGDGNTIYF.

The V gene is TRBV18, the J gene TRBJ1-1; D is unclear. CDR1 is KGHSH and CDR2 is LQKENI in the germline V gene. The CDR3 has 13 residues. Deletions cut 8 bases from V and 0 bases from J, with 10 bases between. The CDR3 DNA follows: TGTGCCAGCACCGAAGGGTTGAACACTGAAGCTTTCTTT. This codes for CASTEGLNTEAFF. The full variable domain, in which reference TRBV18 and TRBJ1-1 provide the parts outside the CDR3, is NAGVMQNPRHLVRRRGQEARLRCSPMKGHSHVYWYRQLPEEGLKFMVYLQKENIIDESGMPKERFSAEFPKEGPSILRIQQVVRGDSAAYFCASTEGLNTEAFFGQGTRLTVV.